These T cell receptor beta chains were read from a single sample in a study of PD-1 blockade in mismatch repair-deficient tumors. Measured with immunoSEQ multiplex PCR; TCRdb has only the in-frame clones, and not every one. This table holds 120,000 or so clones, roughly 90% found once. This specimen was peripheral blood, taken approximately 69 weeks after starting pembrolizumab. The receptors were sampled from an adult with mismatch repair-deficient cancer. Both conserved end residues are part of each CDR3.

CDR3 length | J gene | V gene | CDR3 protein
17 | TRBJ2-2 | TRBV5-1 | CASSLVSGWANTGELFF
14 | TRBJ2-1 | TRBV6-5 | CASSYSTDRGEQFF
14 | TRBJ2-1 | TRBV29-1 | CSVEEESRDHEQFF
15 | TRBJ2-3 | TRBV6-1 | CASSEQTGGADTQYF
17 | TRBJ2-7 | TRBV7-9 | CASSPRGGGPKGHEQYF
15 | TRBJ2-7 | TRBV4-3 | CASSQERSLHYEQYF
17 | TRBJ2-7 | TRBV4-1 | CASSPSRAGPITVQQYF
15 | TRBJ2-2 | TRBV6-5 | CASRWGTENTGELFF
14 | TRBJ2-7 | TRBV5-5 | CASSLPTNSYEQYF
13 | TRBJ1-5 | TRBV2 | CASRVQGNQPQHF
13 | TRBJ1-1 | TRBV7-9 | CASSLAGVAEAFF
12 | TRBJ1-1 | TRBV6-5 | CASRPTGTEAFF
14 | TRBJ2-2 | TRBV27 | CASSLSANTGELFF
14 | TRBJ2-1 | TRBV7-6 | CASSLVYGDNEQFF
16 | TRBJ2-5 | TRBV5-1 | CASSPSGTGGGETQYF
11 | TRBJ1-1 | TRBV9 | CASSSNTEAFF
19 | TRBJ2-3 | TRBV5-1 | CASSSDTSGRVVRADTQYF
14 | TRBJ1-1 | TRBV18 | CASSPVAGATEAFF
14 | TRBJ1-2 | TRBV6-6 | CASSYRGGASGYTF
15 | TRBJ2-3 | TRBV6-1 | CASSEAGSVTDTQYF
15 | TRBJ2-7 | TRBV15 | CATSTTTGISYEQYF
15 | TRBJ2-1 | TRBV7-9 | CASSLDPSSYNEQFF
17 | TRBJ2-2 | TRBV11-1 | CASSLAFSGGMAGELFF
15 | TRBJ2-1 | TRBV7-9 | CASSWTSLANNEQFF
12 | TRBJ2-1 | TRBV6-6 | CASSPNLLEQFF
15 | TRBJ2-7 | TRBV14 | CASSLSPTGVVEQYF
13 | TRBJ2-3 | TRBV6-5 | CASGTSGTDTQYF
14 | TRBJ2-2 | TRBV19 | CASSRTGPTGELFF
11 | TRBJ2-7 | TRBV25-1 | CASSIAHEQYF
15 | TRBJ2-5 | TRBV4-3 | CASSQGLGPQETQYF
15 | TRBJ2-3 | TRBV27 | CASRSLGASTDTQYF
14 | TRBJ2-1 | TRBV19 | CASRGGSSYNEQFF
15 | TRBJ1-5 | TRBV19 | CASSIGRSGNQPQHF
16 | TRBJ2-2 | TRBV27 | CASSLLWAGYTGELFF
13 | TRBJ2-1 | TRBV30 | CACSGSSYNEQFF